These 30 T cell receptor beta chains came from one sample sequenced in a study of cytomegalovirus exposure and HLA in healthy donors. 60 Vbeta and 13 Jbeta primers were used in PCR. Profiling relied on immunoSEQ multiplex PCR, and the TCRdb table lists in-frame clones only, not all of them. The data contain about 160,000 clones, less than 80% of them singletons. Source material: PBMCs. The receptors derive from a middle-aged man in good health and CMV-seronegative.

This clone was seen more than once but under ten times. CDR3 amino acids: CAISDYREGTEAFF. The CDR3 nucleotides read TGTGCCATCAGTGACTACAGGGAAGGCACTGAAGCTTTCTTT. The chain is built from TRBV10-3 and TRBJ1-1, with D perhaps TRBD1 (6 bases). CDR1 and CDR2 (germline): ENHRY, SYGVKD. CDR3 size: 14 residues. V was pared by 3 bases and J by 4 bases, with 12 bases between.

The chain recombines TRBV19 with TRBJ2-5, with D maybe TRBD2 (5 bases). Germline V gives CDR1 LNHDA, CDR2 SQIVND (reference sequence). With 5 bases removed from V and 7 bases from J, the gap between germline ends came to 8 bases. This CDR3 contains 11 residues. DNA for the CDR3: TGTGCCAGTAGTGTCCGGGGGACCCAGTACTTC. Its translation is CASSVRGTQYF.

The chain is built from TRBV29-1 and TRBJ2-2, with 9 nucleotides matching TRBD1. Looked up from germline, CDR1 is SQVTM and CDR2 is ANQGSEA. The J segment lost 4 bases and the V segment lost 1 base, leaving 13 bases of the junction unmatched. This CDR3 has 18 amino acids. CDR3 amino acids: CSVEGGGGQGLTTGELFF. The CDR3 bases are TGCAGCGTTGAAGGAGGCGGCGGACAGGGGTTGACCACCGGGGAGCTGTTTTTT.

This clone occurred once. CDR3 nucleotides: TGTGCCAGCAGTTCCCCCACCCTAGCCGGAGTCGGCTACACCTTC. This gives the protein CASSSPTLAGVGYTF. This sequence joins TRBV6-5 and TRBJ1-2; D gene unclear. The CDR3 spans 15 residues. CDR1 and CDR2 (germline): MNHEY, SVGAGI. Trimming left V 4 bases short and J 8 bases short, with 20 bases between.

The table lists this clone with a few counts. The CDR3, as DNA: TGTGCCAGCAGGGAGGGGACAGAGGCGAGCTCTGGAAACACCATATATTTT. It encodes CASREGTEASSGNTIYF. The chain has TRBV5-4 and TRBJ1-3, with 7 positions matching TRBD1. Germline-derived CDR1 and CDR2 are SGHNT and YYREEE (reference sequence). J was trimmed by 0 bases and V by 5 bases; bases with no gene match: 11. The CDR3 runs 17 residues.

The rearrangement uses TRBV6-5 and TRBJ2-1; 10 bases are a match to TRBD1. V trimming: 6 bases; J trimming: 6 bases; junction bases outside the gene matches: 5. The CDR3 extends over 14 amino acids. Germline values: CDR1 MNHEY, CDR2 SVGAGI. The CDR3 loop reads CASSGRDRGNEQFF. The CDR3 DNA reads as TGTGCCAGCAGCGGACGGGACAGGGGCAATGAGCAGTTCTTC.

The chain combines TRBV5-1 with TRBJ2-5, with 8 nucleotides matching TRBD2. Trimming at V came to 0 bases and at J to 5 bases, leaving 15 bases not matched to a gene. The CDR3 consists of 18 residues. Germline assignment: CDR1 SGHRS and CDR2 YFSETQ. DNA for the CDR3: TGCGCCAGCAGCTTGGGAGGGGGACGGGAGGGCCCGTATGAGACCCAGTACTTC. Translated: CASSLGGGREGPYETQYF.

J is TRBJ1-1 and V is TRBV6-5; 8 bases line up with TRBD1. V lost 7 bases to trimming and J lost 6 bases; unmatched junction nucleotides: 10. The germline CDR1 and CDR2 sequences are MNHEY and SVGAGI. The CDR3 has 14 residues. CDR3 loop: CASTPPGQGPEAFF. The CDR3 nucleotides are TGTGCCAGCACCCCCCCAGGACAGGGCCCTGAAGCTTTCTTT.

This chain links TRBV10-3 with TRBJ1-2, with TRBD1 matching over 12 bases. The junction had 4 bases not matched to a gene; V was cut back by 4 bases and J by 7 bases. CDR1 and CDR2 from the germline V gene are ENHRY and SYGVKD. The CDR3 runs 14 residues. This CDR3 is CAISGGQGAGGYTF. In DNA form, the CDR3 reads TGTGCCATCAGTGGGGGACAGGGGGCAGGTGGCTACACCTTC.

The genes are TRBV28 and TRBJ2-7; the match to TRBD1 covers 7 bases. J was trimmed by 2 bases and V by 5 bases; bases with no gene match: 6. CDR1 and CDR2 from the germline V gene are MDHEN and SYDVKM. This CDR3 region has 14 residues. Here the CDR3 DNA reads TGTGCCAGCAGTATAACAGGGGTGGCCTACGAGCAGTACTTC. It translates to CASSITGVAYEQYF.

This clone was found a few times. This chain connects TRBV28 to TRBJ2-3; the D is unclear. Germline V gene lookup returns CDR1 MDHEN and CDR2 SYDVKM. This CDR3 is 14 amino acids long. Trimming took 6 bases from V and 0 from J, leaving 10 bases between them. CDR3 in amino acids: CASRTDSSTDTQYF. The CDR3 nucleotides are TGTGCCAGCAGAACTGACTCTAGCACAGATACGCAGTATTTT.

This clone has a single count. V is TRBV29-1 and J is TRBJ2-1; TRBD2 matches 14 bases. Germline CDR1 SQVTM, CDR2 ANQGSEA. CDR3 length equals 17 residues. J gave up 4 bases and V 1 base, and 6 bases lay outside the gene matches. The CDR3 region is CSVEGGLAGEVYNEQFF. The CDR3, as DNA: TGCAGCGTTGAAGGGGGACTAGCGGGAGAGGTGTACAATGAGCAGTTCTTC.

V gene TRBV2 combines with J gene TRBJ2-3; 8 bases map to TRBD1. Germline assignment: CDR1 SNHLY and CDR2 FYNNEI. The CDR3 runs 14 residues. Trimming took 6 bases from V and 4 from J; bases not matched to a gene: 6. CDR3 in amino acids: CASRSGQGADTQYF. The CDR3 DNA follows: TGTGCCAGCAGGTCCGGACAGGGCGCAGATACGCAGTATTTT.

This clone was counted a few times. The chain has TRBV7-9 and TRBJ1-3; D is perhaps TRBD1 (5 bases). Deletions cut 5 bases from V and 1 base from J, with 9 bases between. Germline CDR1 reads SEHNR; CDR2 reads FQNEAQ (reference sequence). This CDR3 comprises 14 residues. The CDR3 region has the DNA TGTGCCAGCAGCCAAGGGACTTCTGGAAACACCATATATTTT. Protein: CASSQGTSGNTIYF.

The chain combines TRBV6-1 with TRBJ2-7; D call uncertain. The CDR3 consists of 13 residues. Trimming removed 4 bases from V and 3 bases from J, with 10 bases in between. The germline V gene encodes CDR1 MNHNS and CDR2 SASEGT. The CDR3 sequence is CASSVLGYYEQYF. The DNA of the CDR3 is TGTGCCAGCAGTGTCCTGGGCTACTACGAGCAGTACTTC.

The chain recombines TRBV5-1 with TRBJ2-5; TRBD2 might be the D (5 bases). Germline values: CDR1 SGHRS, CDR2 YFSETQ. V lost 5 bases and J 0 bases, leaving 11 bases between the germline ends. This CDR3 is 14 amino acids long. CDR3 protein: CASRVTGNQETQYF. The CDR3 DNA reads as TGCGCCAGCAGGGTGACCGGGAACCAAGAGACCCAGTACTTC.

The gene calls are TRBV5-1 and TRBJ2-1, with 9 bases fitting TRBD1. The ends lost 3 bases at V and 5 bases at J; junction bases unmatched: 6. Per germline, CDR1 SGHRS and CDR2 YFSETQ. The CDR3 totals 15 residues. The CDR3 DNA sequence: TGCGCCAGCAGCTGGGGGGACAGGGTGGACAATGAGCAGTTCTTC. Translation: CASSWGDRVDNEQFF.

The chain uses TRBV5-4 and TRBJ2-2, with 8 nucleotides matching TRBD2. The J segment lost 4 bases and the V segment lost 4 bases, leaving 15 bases of the junction unmatched. The CDR3 is made up of 18 amino acids. CDR1 is SGHNT and CDR2 is YYREEE in the germline V gene (reference sequence). The CDR3: CASSRGGAGFPSTGELFF. In DNA form, the CDR3 reads TGTGCCAGCAGCCGGGGGGGAGCGGGTTTCCCGAGCACCGGGGAGCTGTTTTTT.

This clone showed up just a few times. The rearrangement uses TRBV27 and TRBJ1-2; TRBD1 agrees at 7 bases. Germline V lookup: CDR1 MNHEY, CDR2 SMNVEV (reference sequence). V dropped 5 bases and J dropped 4; count of bases not matched to a gene: 16. The CDR3 runs to 17 residues. This CDR3 is CASSPTGTVWSSYGYTF. The DNA of the CDR3 is TGTGCCAGCAGTCCGACCGGGACAGTTTGGAGCAGCTATGGCTACACCTTC.

The V call is TRBV5-1, the J call TRBJ2-3; a weak D match, TRBD1 (6 bases). Per the germline V gene, CDR1 is SGHRS and CDR2 is YFSETQ. The V end lost 4 bases, the J end lost 0 bases, and 15 bases lay between the germline ends. The CDR3 consists of 16 residues. The CDR3, as DNA: TGCGCCAGCAGCGTTTCCTGGACAGCGAGCACAGATACGCAGTATTTT. Encoded protein: CASSVSWTASTDTQYF.

The chain uses TRBV7-9 and TRBJ1-1; D is ambiguous. The germline CDR1 and CDR2 sequences are SEHNR and FQNEAQ (reference sequence). CDR3 size: 12 residues. V gave up 5 bases and J gave up 7 bases, with 11 bases separating them. The CDR3 bases are TGTGCCAGCAGCCGACGCGGAAGTGAAGCTTTCTTT. It translates to CASSRRGSEAFF.

The chain is built from TRBV5-1 and TRBJ1-2, with 10 bases aligning to TRBD1. CDR3 length: 15 amino acids. The germline V gene has CDR1 SGHRS and CDR2 YFSETQ. V was clipped by 0 bases and J by 5 bases; unmatched bases: 4. This chain's CDR3 is CASSLGGTGEYGYTF. DNA of the CDR3: TGCGCCAGCAGCTTGGGTGGGACAGGGGAGTATGGCTACACCTTC.

This clone was detected once. One end of the junction varies from germline; a read error may be responsible. The chain recombines TRBV7-9 with TRBJ2-7; TRBD1 aligns across 12 bases. This CDR3 is 14 amino acids long. Germline V gene data show CDR1 as SEHNR and CDR2 as FQNEAQ (reference sequence). The CDR3 sequence: CASSPGTGGGLGDF. The CDR3 nucleotides are TGTGCCAGCAGCCCAGGGACAGGGGGCGGTCTCGGGGACTTC.

V is TRBV15 and J is TRBJ2-3; the match to TRBD2 covers 7 bases. J gave up 6 bases and V 5 bases, and 11 bases lay outside the gene matches. Germline CDR1 reads LNHNV; CDR2 reads YYDKDF (reference sequence). The CDR3 has 15 amino acids. The CDR3 DNA sequence: TGTGCCACCAGCCCCTGGGGGGGAGAGTACGATACGCAGTATTTT. Its translation is CATSPWGGEYDTQYF.

This sequence joins TRBV5-4 and TRBJ2-7; TRBD2 matches 7 bases. Per germline, CDR1 SGHNT and CDR2 YYREEE (reference sequence). The V segment lost 4 bases and the J segment 2 bases; nucleotides outside the gene matches: 3. This CDR3 is built from 13 residues. The CDR3 is CASSGGVPYEQYF. The CDR3 DNA is TGTGCCAGCAGCGGGGGGGTCCCCTACGAGCAGTACTTC.

V gene TRBV6-5 combines with J gene TRBJ2-1; TRBD2 matches 9 bases. Germline V gene lookup returns CDR1 MNHEY and CDR2 SVGAGI. The CDR3 sequence is 16 residues long. Trimming at V came to 1 base and at J to 8 bases, leaving 9 bases not matched to a gene. The CDR3 sequence: CASSYFGLAGFYEQFF. CDR3 DNA sequence: TGTGCCAGCAGTTACTTTGGTCTAGCGGGATTCTATGAGCAGTTCTTC.

The rearrangement links TRBV6-1 to TRBJ2-2; 7 bases fit TRBD2. Trimming took 2 bases from V and 7 from J; bases not matched to a gene: 13. This CDR3 contains 17 residues. The germline gives CDR1 MNHNS, CDR2 SASEGT. This CDR3 is CASSETRTSATHGELFF. The CDR3 DNA reads as TGTGCCAGCAGTGAAACCCGGACTAGTGCTACACACGGGGAGCTGTTTTTT.

The chain is built from TRBV27 and TRBJ2-6; 7 nucleotides match TRBD1. The CDR3 extends over 18 amino acids. Trimming cost V 6 bases and J 4 bases; bases outside gene matches: 15. CDR1 is MNHEY and CDR2 is SMNVEV in the germline V gene (reference sequence). The CDR3 DNA reads TGTGCCAGCAGCTTTACGCTAAACAGGGGTACGGGGGCCAACGTCCTGACTTTC. Translating gives CASSFTLNRGTGANVLTF. Drawing the rest from reference TRBV27 and TRBJ2-6, the complete variable domain is EAQVTQNPRYLITVTGKKLTVTCSQNMNHEYMSWYRQDPGLGLRQIYYSMNVEVTDKGDVPEGYKVSRKEKRNFPLILESPSPNQTSLYFCASSFTLNRGTGANVLTFGAGSRLTVL.

This clone was seen once. The V and J genes are TRBV7-8 and TRBJ2-1; possibly TRBD1 for D (5 bases). Per germline, CDR1 SGHVS and CDR2 FQNEAQ. The CDR3 is 15 amino acids. Trimming pared 2 bases from V and 6 bases from J, leaving 14 bases between. The CDR3 DNA sequence: TGTGCCAGCAGCTTACTAGTTGGGGCTCGCAATGAGCAGTTCTTC. It specifies CASSLLVGARNEQFF.

In DNA, the CDR3 is TGTGCCAGTAGGAGGACTAGCGGGAGGGGAACAGATACGCAGTATTTT. Translated, it gives CASRRTSGRGTDTQYF. The chain employs TRBV19 and TRBJ2-3; TRBD2 matches 15 bases. V was pared by 6 bases and J by 3 bases, with 4 bases of the junction left unmatched. This CDR3 is built from 16 residues. Germline V gives CDR1 LNHDA, CDR2 SQIVND (reference sequence).